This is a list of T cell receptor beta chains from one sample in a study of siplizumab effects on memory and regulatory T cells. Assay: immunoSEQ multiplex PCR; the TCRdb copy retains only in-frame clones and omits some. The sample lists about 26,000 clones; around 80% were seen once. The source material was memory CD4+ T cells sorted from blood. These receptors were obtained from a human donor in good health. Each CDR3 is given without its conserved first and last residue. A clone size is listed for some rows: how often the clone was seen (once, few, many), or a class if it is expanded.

ASSLVTSGISEQY | once | TRBJ2-7 | TRBV7-8
ASRGGQNTEAF | NA | TRBJ1-1 | TRBV10-1
ASSLTDLSGNTIY | NA | TRBJ1-3 | TRBV11-1
ASSIPGREALGYT | NA | TRBJ1-2 | TRBV7-9
ASSVLGVAETQY | NA | TRBJ2-5 | TRBV2
ASSYGLAGGEQY | NA | TRBJ2-7 | TRBV6-5
ASSLEGYEQY | NA | TRBJ2-7 | TRBV5-1
ASSFARTVRGTDTQY | NA | TRBJ2-3 | TRBV5-1
ASSAQGAPGNTIY | NA | TRBJ1-3 | TRBV6-1
ASSPLGRDTQY | NA | TRBJ2-3 | TRBV14
ASSLHSTGGSYEQY | NA | TRBJ2-7 | TRBV27
ASSSRTGETQY | NA | TRBJ2-5 | TRBV6-5
ASSLARLSQQF | NA | TRBJ2-1 | TRBV7-8
ASSPPGLAAYNEQF | NA | TRBJ2-1 | TRBV28
ASRNTLLTGVQETQY | NA | TRBJ2-5 | TRBV28
ASSQDGRGLDYGYT | NA | TRBJ1-2 | TRBV4-1
ASSENIRGTYEQY | NA | TRBJ2-7 | TRBV6-1
ASSQLQGDGTQY | NA | TRBJ2-5 | TRBV14
ASSATYREEETQY | NA | TRBJ2-5 | TRBV6-5
SAPGRNQETQY | NA | TRBJ2-5 | TRBV29-1
ASSLGLDTQY | NA | TRBJ2-3 | TRBV5-4
ASSDPGGRGNEQY | NA | TRBJ2-7 | TRBV6-1
ASSLDHGGLAY | NA | TRBJ2-3 | TRBV7-2
ASSQDGRTYGYT | NA | TRBJ1-2 | TRBV4-3
ASSLSLSSTDTQY | once | TRBJ2-3 | TRBV28